This T cell receptor (beta chain) was sequenced during a study of CD8 T cells in Susac syndrome. Reverse transcription used about 0.5 to 1 ug RNA and random hexamers. By means of immunoSEQ multiplex PCR, TCR beta CDR3 spanning 54 Vbeta and 13 Jbeta underwent amplification. TCRdb re-analysed the immunoSEQ multiplex PCR reads in MiXCR, keeping a single row per CDR3 protein. The repertoire holds a few hundred thousand distinct CDR3 sequences, with 85% to 95% as singletons. Germline CDR1 reads MNHNY; CDR2 reads SVGAGI (reference sequence). The CDR3 loop spans 15 amino acids. Germline trimming cut 0 bases from V and 8 bases from J; bases unmatched to any gene: 4.

The clonotype was recovered from a human donor with multiple sclerosis. Sequencing was done on a sample of CD4+ T cells from PBMCs. The rearrangement uses TRBV6-6 and TRBJ2-1, with TRBD2 matching over 10 bases. The CDR3 DNA is TGTGCCAGCAGTTACTCCACTAGCGGGGTCGATGAGCAGTTCTTC. This sequence encodes CASSYSTSGVDEQFF.